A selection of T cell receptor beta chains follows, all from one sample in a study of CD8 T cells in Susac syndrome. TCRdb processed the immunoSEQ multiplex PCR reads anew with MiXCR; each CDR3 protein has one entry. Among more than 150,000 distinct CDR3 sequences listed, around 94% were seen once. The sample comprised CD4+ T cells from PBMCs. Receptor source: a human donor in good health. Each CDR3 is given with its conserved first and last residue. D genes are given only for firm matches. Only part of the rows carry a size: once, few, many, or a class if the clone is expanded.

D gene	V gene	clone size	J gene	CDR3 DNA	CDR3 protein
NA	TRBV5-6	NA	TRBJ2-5	TGTGCCAGCAGCTTGAGCGAGGGAGAGACCCAGTACTTC	CASSLSEGETQYF
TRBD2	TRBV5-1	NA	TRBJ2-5	TGCGCCAGCAGCGTCGGAGCTAGCGGGGGGCGGGAAGAGACCCAGTACTTC	CASSVGASGGREETQYF
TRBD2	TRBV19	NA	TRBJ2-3	TGTGCCAGTACGGGGACTAGCGGAACCACAGATACGCAGTATTTT	CASTGTSGTTDTQYF
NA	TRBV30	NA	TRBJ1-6	TGTGCCTGGAGTATGCCGGGATCACCCCTCCACTTT	CAWSMPGSPLHF
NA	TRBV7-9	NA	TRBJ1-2	TGTGCCAGCAGCCTAACAACAGGGTCTTTTGATGGCTACACCTTC	CASSLTTGSFDGYTF
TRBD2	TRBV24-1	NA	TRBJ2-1	TGTGCCACCAGTGATGGGCCGGGACTACCCTACAATGAGCAGTTCTTC	CATSDGPGLPYNEQFF
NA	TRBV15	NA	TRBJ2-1	TGTGCCACCAGCAGAGATCAGAATGAGCAGTTCTTC	CATSRDQNEQFF
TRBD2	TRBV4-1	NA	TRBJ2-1	TGCGCCAGCAGCCAACGGGGTCACGGGGGGGACTACAATGAGCAGTTCTTC	CASSQRGHGGDYNEQFF
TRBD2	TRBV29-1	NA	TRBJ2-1	TGCAGCGTTCCGACAATAGAGACTAGCGGGGGGTGGCAGTTCTTC	CSVPTIETSGGWQFF
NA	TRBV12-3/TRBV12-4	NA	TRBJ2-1	TGTGCCAGCAGTGCCCGGACTGGCTACAATGAGCAGTTCTTC	CASSARTGYNEQFF
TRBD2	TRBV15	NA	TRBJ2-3	TGTGCCACCTCCCAGGGACTAGCGGGGGCACGCGATACGCAGTATTTT	CATSQGLAGARDTQYF
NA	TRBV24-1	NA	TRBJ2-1	TGTGCCACCAGTGATCCAGGGGCCCACAATGAGCAGTTCTTC	CATSDPGAHNEQFF
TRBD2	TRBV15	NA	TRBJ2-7	TGTGCCACCAGCAGAGGTCCGGGACTAGCGGGGTACGAGCAGTACTTC	CATSRGPGLAGYEQYF
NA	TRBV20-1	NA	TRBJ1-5	TGCAGTGCTATGCCAGGTCTAAATCAGCCCCAGCATTTT	CSAMPGLNQPQHF
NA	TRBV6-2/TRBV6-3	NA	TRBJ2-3	TGTGCCAGCAGAGCCTTAGTTACAGATACGCAGTATTTT	CASRALVTDTQYF
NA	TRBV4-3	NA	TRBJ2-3	TGCGCCAGCAGCCAAGATAGTCTAAGGGCTAGCACAGATACGCAGTATTTT	CASSQDSLRASTDTQYF
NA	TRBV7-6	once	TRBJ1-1	TGTGCCAGCAGCTTAGCAGGCAGGGGGAACACTGAAGCTTTCTTT	CASSLAGRGNTEAFF
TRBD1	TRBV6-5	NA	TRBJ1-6	TGTGCCAGCAGTTACACCCAACAGGGGAATTCACCCCTCCACTTT	CASSYTQQGNSPLHF
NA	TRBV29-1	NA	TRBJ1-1	TGCAGCGTTGGGAAGCAAACGGGGACTGAAGCTTTCTTT	CSVGKQTGTEAFF
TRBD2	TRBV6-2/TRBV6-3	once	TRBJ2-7	TGTGCCAGCAGAATGACTAGCGGGGGAGAAGTCTACGAGCAGTACTTC	CASRMTSGGEVYEQYF
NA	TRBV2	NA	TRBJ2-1	TGTGCCAGCAGTTCAGGGGTTGAGCAGTTCTTC	CASSSGVEQFF
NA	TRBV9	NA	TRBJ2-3	TGTGCCAGCAGCGGACTACAGGGTAATACGCAGTATTTT	CASSGLQGNTQYF
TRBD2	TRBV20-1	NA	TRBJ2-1	TGCAGTGCTAGTGGTAGCGGGGGGGACAATGAGCAGTTCTTC	CSASGSGGDNEQFF
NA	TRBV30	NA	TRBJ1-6	TGTGCCTGGAGTACAGGATCACCCCTCCACTTT	CAWSTGSPLHF
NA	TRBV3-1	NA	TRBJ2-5	TGTGCCAGCAGCCAAGATGGTCAGGGTGTGGAGACCCAGTACTTC	CASSQDGQGVETQYF
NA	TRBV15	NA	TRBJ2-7	TGTGCCACCAGCAGAGACAGGGAGTTTGCCTACGAGCAGTACTTC	CATSRDREFAYEQYF
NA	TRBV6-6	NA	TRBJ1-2	TGTGCCAGCAGTCGCCAGCAGGGAGAGGGCTATGGCTACACCTTC	CASSRQQGEGYGYTF
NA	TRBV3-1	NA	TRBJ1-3	TGTGCCAGCAGCCAAGGATTCTCTGGAAACACCATATATTTT	CASSQGFSGNTIYF
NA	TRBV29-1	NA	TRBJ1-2	TGCAGCGTTGACAGGGGAACCTTCAACTATGGCTACACCTTC	CSVDRGTFNYGYTF
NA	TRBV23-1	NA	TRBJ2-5	TGCGCCAGCAGTCATCCCGGGCGGGACAGGCCGAGGTTAGCGGGGGAAAAACAAGAGACCCAGTACTTC	CASSHPGRDRPRLAGEKQETQYF
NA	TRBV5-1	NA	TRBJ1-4	TGCGCCAGCAGCTTTCTACCCGGGACATCAACTAATGAAAAACTGTTTTTT	CASSFLPGTSTNEKLFF
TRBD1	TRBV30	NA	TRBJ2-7	TGTGCCTGGAGTCCGGGGACAGGGAATTACGAGCAGTACTTC	CAWSPGTGNYEQYF
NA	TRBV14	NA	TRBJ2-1	TGTGCCAGCAGCCAGCACCAGGGCAATGAGCAGTTCTTC	CASSQHQGNEQFF
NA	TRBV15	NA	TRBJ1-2	TGTGCCACCAGCAGAGAGGGCTATGGCTACACCTTC	CATSREGYGYTF
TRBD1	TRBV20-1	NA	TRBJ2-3	TGCAGTGCCCGAAGGACAGGGGCGGCAGATACGCAGTATTTT	CSARRTGAADTQYF
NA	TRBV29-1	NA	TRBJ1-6	TGCAGCGCCGGAACGGGGGGGATCGGGTCACCCCTCCACTTT	CSAGTGGIGSPLHF
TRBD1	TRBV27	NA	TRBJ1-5	TGTGCCAGCAGTTTCAGGGGGCGAGGTCAGCCCCAGCATTTT	CASSFRGRGQPQHF
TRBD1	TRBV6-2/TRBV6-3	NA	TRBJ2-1	TGTGCCAGCAAAGGACAGGGGGCGAGCTCCTACAATGAGCAGTTCTTC	CASKGQGASSYNEQFF
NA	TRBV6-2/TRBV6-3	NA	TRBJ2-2	TGTGCCAGCAGCTTAATGAAGGCCGGGGAGCTGTTTTTT	CASSLMKAGELFF
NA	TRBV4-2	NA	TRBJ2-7	TGTGCCAGCAGCCAGAACAGATACGAGCAGTACTTC	CASSQNRYEQYF
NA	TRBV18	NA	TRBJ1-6	TGTGCCAGCTCACCTTCAGGGACGGCTAATTCACCCCTCCACTTT	CASSPSGTANSPLHF
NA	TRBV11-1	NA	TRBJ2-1	TGTGCCAGCAGTCCACCAGGGCAGGAGGAGCAGTTCTTC	CASSPPGQEEQFF
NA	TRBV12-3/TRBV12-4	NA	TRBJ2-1	TGTGCCAGCAGTGAGACTAGATACAATGAGCAGTTCTTC	CASSETRYNEQFF
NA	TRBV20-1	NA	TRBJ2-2	TGCAGTGCTAGACCCCAGGGGACCTCGGGGGAGCTGTTTTTT	CSARPQGTSGELFF
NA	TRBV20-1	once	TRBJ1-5	TGCAGTGCTATCCAGGGTCGGAATCAGCCCCAGCATTTT	CSAIQGRNQPQHF
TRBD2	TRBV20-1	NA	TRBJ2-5	TGCAGTGCTCCTCCGCCGGGGGGGCCTGAGACCCAGTACTTC	CSAPPPGGPETQYF